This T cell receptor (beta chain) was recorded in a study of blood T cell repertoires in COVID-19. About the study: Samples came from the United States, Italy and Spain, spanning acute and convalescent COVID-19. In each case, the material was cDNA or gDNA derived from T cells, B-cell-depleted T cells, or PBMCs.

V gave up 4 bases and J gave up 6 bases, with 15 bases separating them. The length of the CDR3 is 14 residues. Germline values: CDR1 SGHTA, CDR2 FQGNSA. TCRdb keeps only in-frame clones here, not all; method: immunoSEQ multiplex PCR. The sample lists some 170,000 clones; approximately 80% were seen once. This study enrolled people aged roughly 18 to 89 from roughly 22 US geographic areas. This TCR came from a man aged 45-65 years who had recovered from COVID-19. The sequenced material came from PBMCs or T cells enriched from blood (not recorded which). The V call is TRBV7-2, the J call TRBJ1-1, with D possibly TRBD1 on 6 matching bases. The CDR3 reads CASSSEQGSSEAFF. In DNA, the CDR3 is TGTGCCAGCAGCTCGGAACAGGGTTCCTCTGAAGCTTTCTTT. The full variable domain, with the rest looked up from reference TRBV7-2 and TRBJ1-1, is GAGVSQSPSNKVTEKGKDVELRCDPISGHTALYWYRQSLGQGLEFLIYFQGNSAPDKSGLPSDRFSAERTGGSVSTLTIQRTQQEDSAVYLCASSSEQGSSEAFFGQGTRLTVV.